The subject of this entry is one T cell receptor (beta chain). Its cognate antigen is unknown. Repertoires were generated with immunoSEQ multiplex PCR, while TCRdb's copy carries only in-frame clones and drops some. The sample lists 55,000 to 65,000 clones; over 80% were seen once. The V gene's germline CDR1 is MNHEY and CDR2 SMNVEV (reference sequence). V dropped 4 bases and J dropped 8; count of bases not matched to a gene: 8. The CDR3 contains 14 residues. The data were taken from a study of OX40 agonist ivuxolimab in advanced cancers. Across the study: Ivuxolimab was administered intravenously to patients at 0.01 to 10 mg/kg every 2 weeks.

Study conclusions and caveats: CD4+ T cells averaged fewer expanded clones than CD8+ T cells. CD4+ and CD8+ blood T cells expanded clonally by week 6 at 0.1 to 3.0 mg/kg.

V gene TRBV27 combines with J gene TRBJ1-2; TRBD1 matches 9 bases. This sample comprised CD4+ or CD8+ T cells sorted from blood, obtained in a trial of the OX40 agonist ivuxolimab. The clonotype originates from an adult with an advanced solid tumor such as melanoma, head and neck, liver or kidney cancer. As DNA, the CDR3 is TGTGCCAGCAGTTCCTCAACAGGGGGCAGGGGCTACACCTTC. This encodes CASSSSTGGRGYTF.